The 9 T cell receptor beta chains given below trace back to one sample, sequenced in a study of graft-versus-host responses after intestinal transplantation. Sequencing used immunoSEQ multiplex PCR; TCRdb keeps in-frame clones, though not all of them. The sample lists 55,000 to 70,000 clones, under 95% occurring once. The sequenced sample was PBMCs, obtained 118 to 130 days after intestinal transplantation. Every receptor here comes from a human patient who received an intestinal transplant, so some T cells may come from the graft donor.

The chain combines TRBV7-9 with TRBJ2-3; the match to TRBD2 covers 7 bases. V shed 3 bases, J shed 2 bases, and the junction held 5 bases outside the gene matches. The CDR3 is 15 residues long. Germline V gene sequence: CDR1 SEHNR, CDR2 FQNEAQ (reference sequence). The CDR3 sequence is CASSFGGGPTDTQYF. In DNA form, the CDR3 reads TGTGCCAGCAGCTTCGGGGGAGGGCCCACAGATACGCAGTATTTT.

This chain connects TRBV2 to TRBJ1-4; D is unclear. In germline, CDR1 is SNHLY, CDR2 FYNNEI. The CDR3 length is 14 residues. V dropped 3 bases and J dropped 0 bases, with 5 bases sitting between them. The CDR3 region has the DNA TGTGCCAGCAGTGACATAGCAACTAATGAAAAACTGTTTTTT. Its translation: CASSDIATNEKLFF.

The chain carries TRBV10-3 and TRBJ2-7; 11 bases match TRBD2. The CDR3 runs 19 residues. With 5 bases clipped from V and 0 bases from J, the junction kept 15 bases outside the gene matches. CDR1 and CDR2 (germline): ENHRY, SYGVKD. The DNA of the CDR3 is TGTGCCATCAGTAGATCTACATATAGCGGGAGGGCATACTCCTACGAGCAGTACTTC. The encoded protein is CAISRSTYSGRAYSYEQYF.

The rearrangement uses TRBV28 and TRBJ1-4, with D maybe TRBD1 (5 bases). The CDR3 is 13 residues long. Trimming stripped 3 bases from V and 12 bases from J, with 14 bases between. Germline CDR1 reads MDHEN; CDR2 reads SYDVKM. The CDR3 region is CASSFKSGTELFF. CDR3 coding DNA: TGTGCCAGCAGTTTTAAGTCTGGGACTGAACTGTTTTTT.

The chain links TRBV28 to TRBJ1-6, with a tentative D call TRBD1 (5 bases). Trimming left V 6 bases short and J 7 bases short, with 13 bases between. CDR1 is MDHEN and CDR2 is SYDVKM in the germline V gene. The CDR3 loop spans 14 amino acids. For the CDR3, the DNA is TGTGCCAGCAGGCCCCTTTGGGGGAATTCACCCCTCCACTTT. Residues: CASRPLWGNSPLHF.

This rearrangement joins TRBV7-2 to TRBJ1-2; the D gene is possibly TRBD1 (5 bases). The CDR3 is 14 amino acids. Trimming shortened V by 1 base and J by 3 bases, and 9 bases separated the two germline ends. Per the germline V gene, CDR1 is SGHTA and CDR2 is FQGNSA. The CDR3 is CASSLEARDYGYTF. DNA for the CDR3: TGTGCCAGCAGCTTAGAGGCCAGGGACTATGGCTACACCTTC.

This clone has more than one count but fewer than ten. The chain has TRBV2 and TRBJ1-5; D perhaps matches TRBD1 (5 bases). CDR1 is SNHLY, CDR2 FYNNEI, per germline. V lost 5 bases and J lost 2, with 10 bases in between. The CDR3 has 14 amino acids. CDR3 DNA sequence: TGTGCCAGCAGTATGTGGGGGGGCAATCAGCCCCAGCATTTT. This encodes CASSMWGGNQPQHF.

The chain is built from TRBV12-5 and TRBJ2-1, with D perhaps matching TRBD2 (5 bases). This CDR3 region has 13 residues. CDR1 and CDR2 (germline): LGHNT, FRNRAP. Trimming left V 5 bases short and J 6 bases short, with 11 bases between. CDR3 sequence reads: CASGPGLPNEQFF. DNA for the CDR3: TGTGCTAGTGGTCCTGGACTTCCCAATGAGCAGTTCTTC.

The chain is built from TRBV2 and TRBJ2-3; D uncertain. The CDR3 has 12 residues. The germline CDR1 and CDR2 sequences are SNHLY and FYNNEI. Trimming pared 6 bases from V and 2 bases from J, leaving 6 bases between. The CDR3 loop reads CASRAVTDTQYF. The CDR3 nucleotides read TGTGCCAGCAGGGCAGTCACAGATACGCAGTATTTT. Supplemented by reference TRBV2 and TRBJ2-3, the full variable domain reads EPEVTQTPSHQVTQMGQEVILRCVPISNHLYFYWYRQILGQKVEFLVSFYNNEISEKSEIFDDQFSVERPDGSNFTLKIRSTKLEDSAMYFCASRAVTDTQYFGPGTRLTVL.